This paragraph covers one T cell receptor (beta chain) sequence. This specimen comes from a study of blood T cell repertoires in COVID-19. Study background: Specimens from acute and convalescent COVID-19 originated in the United States, Italy and Spain.

This CDR3 contains 15 residues. Trimming removed 5 bases from V and 2 bases from J, with 18 bases in between. The germline V gene has CDR1 SQVTM and CDR2 ANQGSEA. The assay was immunoSEQ multiplex PCR, and TCRdb's table has in-frame clones only and misses some. The table records 150,000 to 200,000 clones, approximately 86% of them present only once. V gene TRBV29-1 combines with J gene TRBJ1-1; a weak D match, TRBD1 (6 bases). This sequence originates from a man aged 65 to 85 with active or convalescent COVID-19. Sequencing input: peripheral blood. CDR3 sequence: CSVKKGGRDNTEAFF. The CDR3 DNA reads TGCAGCGTTAAAAAAGGGGGAAGGGACAACACTGAAGCTTTCTTT. Variable domain in full (rest from reference TRBV29-1 and TRBJ1-1): SAVISQKPSRDICQRGTSLTIQCQVDSQVTMMFWYRQQPGQSLTLIATANQGSEATYESGFVIDKFPISRPNLTFSTLTVSNMSPEDSSIYLCSVKKGGRDNTEAFFGQGTRLTVV.